This T cell receptor beta chain was documented in a study of blood T cells in healthy people across ages. The CDR3 length is 13 residues. V gave up 3 bases and J gave up 7 bases, with 13 bases separating them. General study findings and limits: PBMCs went unsorted, and a conclusive naive versus antigen-experienced comparison was therefore prevented. The study found more naive CD4+ cells and higher diversity in long-lived than aged donors.

It was with a sample-barcoded 5' primer and a J-beta primer mix that a second PCR of about 6 to 11 cycles was run. From the 5' RACE reads, TCRdb called clonotypes with MiXCR, one entry per CDR3 protein. The repertoire includes 630,000 or so distinct CDR3 sequences, 25% to 35% of them detected once, and 15% to 19% sits in the top ten. This clonotype showed up just a few times. Its matching antigen is unknown. Since a much larger clone is just one base distant, this may be a read error. The chain joins TRBV12-3 or TRBV12-4 to TRBJ2-7; D uncertain. Sample: blood. This clonotype was obtained from a woman older than 75 in good health. For the CDR3, the DNA is TGTGCCAGCAGTTTCAAAAGACCCCATGAGCAGTACTTC. It yields the protein CASSFKRPHEQYF.